One T cell receptor beta chain is described in this entry. Its target is unknown. Clones were read by immunoSEQ multiplex PCR, and TCRdb kept only the in-frame ones, dropping some. This table holds 98,000 or so clones, nearly 90% found once. This CDR3 region has 15 residues. Germline V gene data show CDR1 as MRHNA and CDR2 as SNTAGT. V was shortened by 4 bases and J by 0 bases, with 11 bases between the two germline ends. Every patient was affected by relapse after autologous stem cell transplantation, while exposure to brentuximab vedotin was not uniform. This record comes from a study of PD-1 blockade in classical Hodgkin lymphoma. Study results and limitations: By C4D1, CD4+ diversity increased significantly, especially in complete responders. Patients with a complete response exhibited baseline diversity comparable to newly diagnosed patients.

The TCR sequence derives from a human donor with classical Hodgkin lymphoma. The source material was peripheral blood mononuclear cells (PBMCs), sampled before the second cycle of nivolumab. The chain has TRBV6-4 and TRBJ2-3; D ambiguous. The CDR3 bases are TGTGCCAGCAGTGCGTCTGCAGAGAGCACAGATACGCAGTATTTT. Its protein product is CASSASAESTDTQYF.